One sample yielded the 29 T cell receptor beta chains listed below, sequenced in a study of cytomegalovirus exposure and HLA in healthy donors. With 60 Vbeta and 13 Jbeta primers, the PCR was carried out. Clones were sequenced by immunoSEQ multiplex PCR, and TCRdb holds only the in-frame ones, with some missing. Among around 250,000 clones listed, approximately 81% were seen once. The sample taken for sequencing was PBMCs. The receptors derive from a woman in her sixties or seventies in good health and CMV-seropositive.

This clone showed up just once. The chain's CDR3 is CASSIPVGHYEQYF. The CDR3 bases are TGTGCCAGCTCAATTCCCGTTGGGCACTACGAGCAGTACTTC. The V and J genes are TRBV27 and TRBJ2-7; D uncertain. Germline CDR1 and CDR2: MNHEY and SMNVEV (reference sequence). V gave up 8 bases and J gave up 3 bases, with 17 bases separating them. This CDR3 spans 14 amino acids.

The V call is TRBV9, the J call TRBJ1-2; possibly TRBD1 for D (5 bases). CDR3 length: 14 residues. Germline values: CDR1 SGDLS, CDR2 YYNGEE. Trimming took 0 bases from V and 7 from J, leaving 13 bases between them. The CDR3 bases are TGTGCCAGCAGCGTAGACCCAGGGTTGAGTGGCTACACCTTC. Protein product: CASSVDPGLSGYTF.

CDR3 sequence reads: CASSREQGNQPQHF. In DNA, the CDR3 is TGTGCCAGCAGCCGGGAGCAAGGGAATCAGCCCCAGCATTTT. J is TRBJ1-5 and V is TRBV11-3; D is undetermined. Germline loops: CDR1 SGHNT, CDR2 YENEEA. Between the trimmed V and J ends, which lost 5 bases and 4 bases, there was a span of 12 bases. This CDR3 contains 14 residues.

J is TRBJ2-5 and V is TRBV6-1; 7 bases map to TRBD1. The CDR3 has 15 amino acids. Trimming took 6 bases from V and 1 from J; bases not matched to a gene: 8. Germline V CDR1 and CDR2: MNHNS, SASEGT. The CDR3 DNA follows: TGTGCCAGCAGCCCCCGGGACAGACTCCAAGAGACCCAGTACTTC. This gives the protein CASSPRDRLQETQYF.

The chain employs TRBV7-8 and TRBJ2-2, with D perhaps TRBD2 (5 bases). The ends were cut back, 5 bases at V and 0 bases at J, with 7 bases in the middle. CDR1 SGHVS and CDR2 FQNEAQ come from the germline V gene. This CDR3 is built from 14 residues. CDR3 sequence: CASSPRANTGELFF. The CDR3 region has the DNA TGTGCCAGCAGCCCGCGGGCGAACACCGGGGAGCTGTTTTTT.

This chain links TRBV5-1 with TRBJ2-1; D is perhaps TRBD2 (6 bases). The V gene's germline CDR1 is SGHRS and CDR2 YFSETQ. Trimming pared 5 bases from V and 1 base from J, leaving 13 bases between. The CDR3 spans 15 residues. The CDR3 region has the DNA TGCGCCAGCAGAGAAGATAGCGGTTCCTACAATGAGCAGTTCTTC. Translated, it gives CASREDSGSYNEQFF.

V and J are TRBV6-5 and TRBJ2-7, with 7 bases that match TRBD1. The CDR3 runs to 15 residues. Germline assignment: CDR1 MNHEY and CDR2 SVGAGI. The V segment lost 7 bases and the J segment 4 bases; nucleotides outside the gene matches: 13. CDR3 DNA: TGTGCCAGCAATGAGATGGGGACAGCAAAGTACGAGCAGTACTTC. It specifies CASNEMGTAKYEQYF.

CDR3 residues: CASSRDRGVNQPQHF. Written as DNA, the CDR3 is TGTGCCAGCAGCAGGGACAGGGGGGTCAATCAGCCCCAGCATTTT. The chain couples TRBV5-6 to TRBJ1-5; TRBD1 matches 11 bases. Germline V gene data show CDR1 as SGHDT and CDR2 as YYEEEE. The V segment lost 4 bases and the J segment 3 bases; nucleotides outside the gene matches: 3. The CDR3 sequence is 15 residues long.

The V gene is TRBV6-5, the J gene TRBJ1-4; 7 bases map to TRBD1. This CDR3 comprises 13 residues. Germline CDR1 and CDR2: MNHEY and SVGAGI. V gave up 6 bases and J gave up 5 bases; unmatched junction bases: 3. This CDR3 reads CASRLQGNEKLFF. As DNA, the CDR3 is TGTGCCAGCAGATTACAGGGGAATGAAAAACTGTTTTTT.

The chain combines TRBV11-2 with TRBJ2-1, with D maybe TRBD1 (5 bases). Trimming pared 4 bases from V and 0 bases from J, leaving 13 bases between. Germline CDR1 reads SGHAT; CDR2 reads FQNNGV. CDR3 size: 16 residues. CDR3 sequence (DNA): TGTGCCAGCAGCTCCGCCAGGGCTAGCTCCTACAATGAGCAGTTCTTC. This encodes CASSSARASSYNEQFF.

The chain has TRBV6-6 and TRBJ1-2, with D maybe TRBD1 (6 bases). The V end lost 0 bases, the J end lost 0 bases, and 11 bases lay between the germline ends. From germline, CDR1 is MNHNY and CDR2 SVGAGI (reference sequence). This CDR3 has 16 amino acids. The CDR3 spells CASSYSQGGANYGYTF. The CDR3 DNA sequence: TGTGCCAGCAGTTACTCCCAAGGGGGAGCTAACTATGGCTACACCTTC.

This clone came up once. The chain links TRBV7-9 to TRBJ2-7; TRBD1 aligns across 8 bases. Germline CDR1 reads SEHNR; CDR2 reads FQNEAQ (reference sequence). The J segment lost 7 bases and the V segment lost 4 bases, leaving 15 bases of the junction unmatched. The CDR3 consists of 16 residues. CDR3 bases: TGTGCCAGCAGCTCCCACGTTCGGGACAGGACGCAAGAGCAGTACTTC. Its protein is CASSSHVRDRTQEQYF.

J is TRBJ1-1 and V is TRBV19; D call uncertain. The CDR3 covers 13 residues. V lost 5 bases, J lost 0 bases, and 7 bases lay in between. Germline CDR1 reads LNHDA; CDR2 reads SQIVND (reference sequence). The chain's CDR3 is CASSGVVNTEAFF. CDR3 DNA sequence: TGTGCCAGTAGTGGAGTGGTGAACACTGAAGCTTTCTTT. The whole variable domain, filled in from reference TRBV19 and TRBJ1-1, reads DGGITQSPKYLFRKEGQNVTLSCEQNLNHDAMYWYRQDPGQGLRLIYYSQIVNDFQKGDIAEGYSVSREKKESFPLTVTSAQKNPTAFYLCASSGVVNTEAFFGQGTRLTVV.

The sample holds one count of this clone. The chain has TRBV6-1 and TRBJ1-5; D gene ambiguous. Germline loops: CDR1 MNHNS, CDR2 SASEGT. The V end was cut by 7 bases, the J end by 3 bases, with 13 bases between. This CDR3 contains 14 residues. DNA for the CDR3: TGTGCCAGCATTACGACAAGCCTCAATCAGCCCCAGCATTTT. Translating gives CASITTSLNQPQHF.

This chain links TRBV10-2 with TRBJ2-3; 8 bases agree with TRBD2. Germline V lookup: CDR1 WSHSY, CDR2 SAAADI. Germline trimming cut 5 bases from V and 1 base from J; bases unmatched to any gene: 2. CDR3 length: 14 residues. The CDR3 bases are TGCGCCAGCAGTCAGACTAGCGGCACAGATACGCAGTATTTT. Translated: CASSQTSGTDTQYF.

The chain's CDR3 is CASSLAEYTGELFF. The DNA of the CDR3 is TGTGCCAGCAGTTTGGCGGAGTACACCGGGGAGCTGTTTTTT. The chain carries TRBV6-5 and TRBJ2-2; D ambiguous. Germline CDR1 is MNHEY and CDR2 is SVGAGI. The CDR3 extends over 14 amino acids. V lost 4 bases to trimming and J lost 3 bases, with 9 bases between them.

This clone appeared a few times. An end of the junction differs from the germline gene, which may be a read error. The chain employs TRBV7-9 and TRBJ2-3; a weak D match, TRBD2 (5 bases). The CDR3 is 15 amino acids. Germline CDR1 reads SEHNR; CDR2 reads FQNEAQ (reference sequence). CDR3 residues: CSSSLGVGVTDTQYF. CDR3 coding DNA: TGTTCCAGCAGCTTAGGAGTGGGAGTAACAGATACGCAGTATTTT.

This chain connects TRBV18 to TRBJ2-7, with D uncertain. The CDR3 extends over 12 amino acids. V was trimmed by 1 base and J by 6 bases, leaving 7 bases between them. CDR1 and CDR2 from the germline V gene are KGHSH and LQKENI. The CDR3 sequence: CASSPLNVEQYF. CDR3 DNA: TGTGCCAGCTCACCACTAAATGTCGAGCAGTACTTC. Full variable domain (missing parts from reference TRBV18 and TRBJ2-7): NAGVMQNPRHLVRRRGQEARLRCSPMKGHSHVYWYRQLPEEGLKFMVYLQKENIIDESGMPKERFSAEFPKEGPSILRIQQVVRGDSAAYFCASSPLNVEQYFGPGTRLTVT.

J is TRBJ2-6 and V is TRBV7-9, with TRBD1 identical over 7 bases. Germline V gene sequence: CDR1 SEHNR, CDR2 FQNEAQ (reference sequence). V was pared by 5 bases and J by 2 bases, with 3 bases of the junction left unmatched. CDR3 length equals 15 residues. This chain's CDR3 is CASSRTGAGANVLTF. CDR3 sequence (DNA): TGTGCCAGCAGCCGAACAGGGGCTGGGGCCAACGTCCTGACTTTC.

In nucleotides, the CDR3 is TGTGCCAGCAGCCCGACGGCAGCGGGAGGGCGGAATGAGCAGTTCTTC. Its protein is CASSPTAAGGRNEQFF. The genes are TRBV11-3 and TRBJ2-1, with TRBD2 matching over 10 bases. J was trimmed by 7 bases and V by 5 bases; bases with no gene match: 11. This CDR3 is built from 16 residues. Germline-derived CDR1 and CDR2 are SGHNT and YENEEA.

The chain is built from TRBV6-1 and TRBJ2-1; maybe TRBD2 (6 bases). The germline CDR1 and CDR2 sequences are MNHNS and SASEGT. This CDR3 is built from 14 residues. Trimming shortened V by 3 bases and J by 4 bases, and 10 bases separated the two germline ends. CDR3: CASSEQRVYNEQFF. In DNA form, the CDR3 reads TGTGCCAGCAGTGAGCAGCGGGTGTACAATGAGCAGTTCTTC.

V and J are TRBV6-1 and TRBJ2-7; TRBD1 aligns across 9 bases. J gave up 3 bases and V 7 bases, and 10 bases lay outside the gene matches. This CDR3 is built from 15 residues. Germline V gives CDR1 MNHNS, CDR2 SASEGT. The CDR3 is CASIAGTGWVYEQYF. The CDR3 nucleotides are TGTGCCAGCATCGCCGGGACAGGGTGGGTCTACGAGCAGTACTTC.

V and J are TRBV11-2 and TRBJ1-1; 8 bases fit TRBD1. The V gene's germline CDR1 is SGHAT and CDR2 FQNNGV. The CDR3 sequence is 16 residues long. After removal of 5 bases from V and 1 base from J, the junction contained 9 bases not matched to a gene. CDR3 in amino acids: CASSTLAGTGNTEAFF. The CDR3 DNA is TGTGCCAGCAGCACCTTGGCCGGGACAGGGAACACTGAAGCTTTCTTT.

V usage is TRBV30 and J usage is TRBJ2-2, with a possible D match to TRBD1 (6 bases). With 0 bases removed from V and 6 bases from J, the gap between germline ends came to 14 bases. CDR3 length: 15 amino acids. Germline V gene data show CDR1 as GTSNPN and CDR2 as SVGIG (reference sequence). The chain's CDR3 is CAWSVKGVGAGELFF. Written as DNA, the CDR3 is TGTGCCTGGAGTGTAAAGGGGGTTGGGGCCGGGGAGCTGTTTTTT. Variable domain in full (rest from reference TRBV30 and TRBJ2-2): SQTIHQWPATLVQPVGSPLSLECTVEGTSNPNLYWYRQAAGRGLQLLFYSVGIGQISSEVPQNLSASRPQDRQFILSSKKLLLSDSGFYLCAWSVKGVGAGELFFGEGSRLTVL.

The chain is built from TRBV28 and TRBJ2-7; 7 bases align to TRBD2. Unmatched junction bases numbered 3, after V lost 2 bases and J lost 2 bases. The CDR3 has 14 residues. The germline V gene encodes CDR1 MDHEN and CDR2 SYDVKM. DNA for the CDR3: TGTGCCAGCAGTTTAGTTGCGGGAGCCTACGAGCAGTACTTC. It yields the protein CASSLVAGAYEQYF.

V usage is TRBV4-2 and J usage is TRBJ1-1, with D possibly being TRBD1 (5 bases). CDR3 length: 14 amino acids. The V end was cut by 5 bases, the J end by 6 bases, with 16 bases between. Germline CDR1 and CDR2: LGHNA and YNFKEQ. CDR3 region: CASSSTGTLAEAFF. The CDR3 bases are TGTGCCAGCAGCTCGACCGGGACTCTAGCTGAAGCTTTCTTT.

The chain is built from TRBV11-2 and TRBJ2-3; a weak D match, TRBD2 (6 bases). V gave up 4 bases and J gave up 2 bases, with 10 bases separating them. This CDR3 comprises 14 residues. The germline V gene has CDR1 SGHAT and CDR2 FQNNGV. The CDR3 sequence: CASSSTSLTDTQYF. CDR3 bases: TGTGCCAGCAGCTCTACTAGCCTCACAGATACGCAGTATTTT.

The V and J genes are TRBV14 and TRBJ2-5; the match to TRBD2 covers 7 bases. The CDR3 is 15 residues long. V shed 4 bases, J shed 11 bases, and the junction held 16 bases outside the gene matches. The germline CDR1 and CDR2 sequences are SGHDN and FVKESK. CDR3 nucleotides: TGTGCCAGCAGCCCCCTCCGGGGAGGGATCGGGGAGCAGTACTTC. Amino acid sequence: CASSPLRGGIGEQYF.

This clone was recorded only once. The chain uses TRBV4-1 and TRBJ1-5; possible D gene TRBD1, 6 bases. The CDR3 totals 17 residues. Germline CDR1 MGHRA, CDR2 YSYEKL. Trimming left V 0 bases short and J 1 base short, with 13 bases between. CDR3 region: CASSQEPQGRSNQPQHF. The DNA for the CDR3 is TGCGCCAGCAGCCAAGAGCCCCAGGGGCGAAGCAATCAGCCCCAGCATTTT.